This is a list of T cell receptor beta chains from one sample in a study of blood T cell repertoires in COVID-19. Only in-frame clones appear in the TCRdb table, and some are missing; sequencing was by immunoSEQ multiplex PCR. This table has more than 250,000 clones, 65% to 90% appearing once. Sequences were obtained from peripheral blood. These receptors originate from a man in his forties or fifties with active or convalescent COVID-19. Each CDR3 is given without its conserved first and last residue.

v_call	cdr3_aa
TRBV21-1	ASSKEGTRASYEQY
TRBV7-3	ASSAQGNTEAF
TRBV28	ASSSNRGPNQPQH
TRBV5-5	ASSLGGSGNTIY
TRBV19	ASSMRSRQHDQPQH
TRBV14	ASSQAGLSRQKHEQY
TRBV28	ASSSQSGQGKGEAF
TRBV15	ATSRDRGTEAF
TRBV13	ASSLGVGTQY
TRBV7-2	ASSRSVGSREAPQH
TRBV30	AWSSEMNTEAF
TRBV19	ASGTVDSRTGELF
TRBV5-1	ASSPDRGYGYT
TRBV5-6	ASSLVRTGVGTEAF
TRBV5-1	ASSPAGGDYNEQF
TRBV7-2	ASSLRGSVGNEQF
TRBV7-2	ASSLAWTRGTDTQY
TRBV2	ASSPDSGLAGRAKNIQY
TRBV9	ASSAGGPAEAF
TRBV9	ASSVGPAGGSYEQY
TRBV5-4	ASSRGGVNQPQH
TRBV6-4	ASSHEPGGSSYNEQF
TRBV19	ASSIDSEGDEPQH
TRBV28	ASSPIYLPTNEKLF